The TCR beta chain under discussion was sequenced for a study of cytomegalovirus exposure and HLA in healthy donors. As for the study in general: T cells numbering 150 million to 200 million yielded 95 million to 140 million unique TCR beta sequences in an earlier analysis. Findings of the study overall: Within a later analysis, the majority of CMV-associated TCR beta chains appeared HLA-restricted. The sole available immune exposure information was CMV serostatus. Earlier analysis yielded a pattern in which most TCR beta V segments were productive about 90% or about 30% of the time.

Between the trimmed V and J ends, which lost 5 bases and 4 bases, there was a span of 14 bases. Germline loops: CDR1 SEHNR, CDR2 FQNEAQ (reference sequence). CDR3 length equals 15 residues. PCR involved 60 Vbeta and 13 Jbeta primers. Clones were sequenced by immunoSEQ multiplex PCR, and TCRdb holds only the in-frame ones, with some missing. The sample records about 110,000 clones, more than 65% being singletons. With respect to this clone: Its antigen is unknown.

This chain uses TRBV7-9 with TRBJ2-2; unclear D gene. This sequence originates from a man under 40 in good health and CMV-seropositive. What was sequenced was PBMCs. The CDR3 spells CASSPPTRGTGELFF. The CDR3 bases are TGTGCCAGCAGCCCCCCCACCCGAGGCACCGGGGAGCTGTTTTTT.